This section outlines one T cell receptor (beta chain) sequence together with its context. The antigen is undetermined. Found in a library prepared for alpha chains, this beta chain is an off-target read, and its abundance has little meaning. One entry per CDR3 protein results from TCRdb running MiXCR on the 5' RACE reads. The sample includes 9,500 to 10,000 distinct CDR3 sequences, approximately 58% of them seen just once. CDR1 and CDR2 from the germline V gene are SGHVS and FNYEAQ. V shed 2 bases, J shed 13 bases, and the junction held 4 bases outside the gene matches. The CDR3 sequence is 11 residues long. This specimen belongs to a study of spatial heterogeneity in lung cancer. Findings and caveats of the study: Counts that tracked tumor mutation counts were those of expanded intratumoral alpha and beta TCRs.

Time point in this sample: sample taken at primary tumor resection. This TCR was recovered from a female donor with early-stage non-small cell lung cancer. The sample consisted of lung tumor tissue, taken at surgery. The rearrangement uses TRBV7-6 and TRBJ2-7; 8 nucleotides match TRBD1. The CDR3 DNA is TGTGCCAGCAGCTTACGGGACAGGCTTTACTTC. Translation: CASSLRDRLYF.